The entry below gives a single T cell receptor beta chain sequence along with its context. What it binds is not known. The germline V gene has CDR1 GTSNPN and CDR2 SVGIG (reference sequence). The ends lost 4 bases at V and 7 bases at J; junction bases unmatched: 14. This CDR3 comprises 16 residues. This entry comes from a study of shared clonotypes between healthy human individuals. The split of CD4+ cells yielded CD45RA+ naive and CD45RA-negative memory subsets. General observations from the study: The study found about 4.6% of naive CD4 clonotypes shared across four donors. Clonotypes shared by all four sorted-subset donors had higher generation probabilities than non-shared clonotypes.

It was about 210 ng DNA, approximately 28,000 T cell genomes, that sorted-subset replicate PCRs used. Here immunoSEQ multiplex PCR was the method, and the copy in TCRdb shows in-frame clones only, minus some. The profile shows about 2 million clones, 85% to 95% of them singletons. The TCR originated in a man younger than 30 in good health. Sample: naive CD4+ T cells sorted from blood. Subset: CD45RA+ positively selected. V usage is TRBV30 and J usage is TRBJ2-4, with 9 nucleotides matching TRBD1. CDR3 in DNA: TGTGCCTGGAACCGGGACAGGGTGCGGACAGGGAACATTCAGTACTTC. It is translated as CAWNRDRVRTGNIQYF.